This T cell receptor (beta chain) is drawn from a study of early T cells in non-severe SARS-CoV-2 infection. Each CDR3 protein is one row after TCRdb ran MiXCR on the 5' RACE reads. The table includes about 59,000 distinct CDR3 sequences, around 14% detected once. CDR3 size: 14 residues. The J segment lost 4 bases and the V segment lost 4 bases, leaving 5 bases of the junction unmatched. Germline V CDR1 and CDR2: SGHRS, YFSETQ. This chain joins TRBV5-1 and TRBJ1-3, with 7 bases lining up with TRBD1. The starting material was whole blood, obtained at baseline. The TCR originated in an adult who was a healthcare worker with PCR-confirmed SARS-CoV-2 infection or an uninfected control (not recorded which). The CDR3 is CASSAGTDGNTIYF. CDR3 nucleotide sequence: TGCGCCAGCAGCGCGGGGACAGACGGAAACACCATATATTTT.